This T cell receptor (beta chain) comes out of a study of cytomegalovirus exposure and HLA in healthy donors. This clone has just a few counts. Primers included in the PCR were 60 Vbeta and 13 Jbeta primers. Profiled with immunoSEQ multiplex PCR; TCRdb holds only in-frame clones, not every one. The sample carries around 230,000 clones, around 80% recorded once. J gave up 4 bases and V 5 bases, and 6 bases lay outside the gene matches. The CDR3 runs 15 residues. Germline CDR1 reads MNHEY; CDR2 reads SVGAGI. The chain has TRBV6-5 and TRBJ2-7, with 12 bases lining up with TRBD2. What was sequenced was PBMCs. The receptor was isolated from a man aged 40-49 years in good health and CMV-seropositive. CDR3 in amino acids: CASSAGLAGIYEQYF. The CDR3 nucleotides are TGTGCCAGCAGTGCCGGACTAGCGGGAATTTACGAGCAGTACTTC.